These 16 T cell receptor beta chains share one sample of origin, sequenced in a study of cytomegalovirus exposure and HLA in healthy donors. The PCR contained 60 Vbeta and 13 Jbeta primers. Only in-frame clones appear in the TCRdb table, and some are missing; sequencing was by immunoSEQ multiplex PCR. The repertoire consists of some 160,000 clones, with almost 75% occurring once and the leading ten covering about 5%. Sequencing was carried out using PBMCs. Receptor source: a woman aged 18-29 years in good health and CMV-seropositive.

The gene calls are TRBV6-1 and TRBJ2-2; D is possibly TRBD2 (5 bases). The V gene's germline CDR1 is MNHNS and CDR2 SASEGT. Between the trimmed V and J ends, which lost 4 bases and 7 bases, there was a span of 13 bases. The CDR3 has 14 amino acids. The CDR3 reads CASSATPGIGELFF. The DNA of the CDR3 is TGTGCCAGCAGTGCCACTCCCGGGATCGGGGAGCTGTTTTTT.

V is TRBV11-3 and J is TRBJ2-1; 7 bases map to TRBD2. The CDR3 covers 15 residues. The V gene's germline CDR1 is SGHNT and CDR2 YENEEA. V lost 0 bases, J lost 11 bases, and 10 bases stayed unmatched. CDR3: CASSLDSQRGGKQFF. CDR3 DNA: TGTGCCAGCAGCTTAGATTCCCAGAGGGGAGGGAAGCAGTTCTTC.

The CDR3 nucleotides read TGTGCCAGCAGCTCGTACACGGCGGGGGTATCTCATGAGCAGTTCTTC. It yields the protein CASSSYTAGVSHEQFF. The chain uses TRBV7-8 and TRBJ2-1; 7 positions agree with TRBD2. The CDR3 length is 16 residues. Germline-derived CDR1 and CDR2 are SGHVS and FQNEAQ. Trimming took 4 bases from V and 8 from J; bases not matched to a gene: 14.

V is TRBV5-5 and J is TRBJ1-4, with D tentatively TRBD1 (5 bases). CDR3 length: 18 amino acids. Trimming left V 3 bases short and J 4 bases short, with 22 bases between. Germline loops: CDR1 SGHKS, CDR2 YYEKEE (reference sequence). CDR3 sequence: CASSSLRGTLGGNEKLFF. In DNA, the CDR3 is TGTGCCAGCAGCTCACTTCGGGGAACCCTCGGGGGTAATGAAAAACTGTTTTTT.

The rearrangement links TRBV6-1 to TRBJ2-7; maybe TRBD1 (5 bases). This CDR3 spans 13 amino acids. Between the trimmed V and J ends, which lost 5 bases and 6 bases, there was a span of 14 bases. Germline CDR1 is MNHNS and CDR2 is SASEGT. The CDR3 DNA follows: TGTGCCAGCAGTCCGAGCCGGCAGGGCGAGCAGTACTTC. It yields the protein CASSPSRQGEQYF.

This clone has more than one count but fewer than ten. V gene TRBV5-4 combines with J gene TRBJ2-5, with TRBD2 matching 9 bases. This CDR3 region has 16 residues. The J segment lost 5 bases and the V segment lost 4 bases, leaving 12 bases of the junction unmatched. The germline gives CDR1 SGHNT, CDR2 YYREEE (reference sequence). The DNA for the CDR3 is TGTGCCAGCAGCCAAGAACCAGCGGGGGGCCTGGAGACCCAGTACTTC. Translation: CASSQEPAGGLETQYF.

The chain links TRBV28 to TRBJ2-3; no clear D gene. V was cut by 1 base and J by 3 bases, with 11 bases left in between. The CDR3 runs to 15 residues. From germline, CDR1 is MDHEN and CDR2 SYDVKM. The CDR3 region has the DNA TGTGCCAGCAGTTTATTAATCGAGGAAACAGATACGCAGTATTTT. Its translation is CASSLLIEETDTQYF.

The chain's CDR3 is CAISLDRGSEQYF. The CDR3 DNA sequence: TGTGCCATCAGCCTGGACAGGGGTAGCGAGCAGTACTTC. V and J are TRBV10-3 and TRBJ2-5; TRBD1 matches 9 bases. The end of the DNA aligns better with TRBJ2-7, so the J call may be wrong. Germline lookup yields CDR1 ENHRY and CDR2 SYGVKD. The CDR3 has 13 residues.

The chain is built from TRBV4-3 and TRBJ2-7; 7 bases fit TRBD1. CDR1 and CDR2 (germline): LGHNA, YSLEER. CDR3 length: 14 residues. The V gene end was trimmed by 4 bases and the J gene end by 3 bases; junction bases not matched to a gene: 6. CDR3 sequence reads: CASSRGTANYEQYF. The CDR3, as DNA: TGCGCCAGCAGCCGGGGGACAGCAAACTACGAGCAGTACTTC.

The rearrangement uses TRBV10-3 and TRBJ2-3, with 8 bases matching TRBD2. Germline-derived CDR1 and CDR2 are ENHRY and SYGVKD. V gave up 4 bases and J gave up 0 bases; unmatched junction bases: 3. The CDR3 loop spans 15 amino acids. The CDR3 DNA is TGTGCCATCAGTGGGACTAGCCTTAGCACAGATACGCAGTATTTT. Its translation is CAISGTSLSTDTQYF.

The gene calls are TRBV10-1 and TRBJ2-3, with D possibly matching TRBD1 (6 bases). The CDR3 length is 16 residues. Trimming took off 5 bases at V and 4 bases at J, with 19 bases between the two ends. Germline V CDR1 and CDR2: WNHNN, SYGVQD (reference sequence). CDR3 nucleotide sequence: TGCGCCAGCAGTTCCACAGGGTGTGGGGCACCAGATACGCAGTATTTT. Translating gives CASSSTGCGAPDTQYF.

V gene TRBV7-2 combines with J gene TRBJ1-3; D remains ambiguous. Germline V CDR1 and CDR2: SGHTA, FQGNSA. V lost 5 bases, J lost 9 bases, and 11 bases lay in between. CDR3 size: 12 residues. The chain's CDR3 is CASSPFTSTIYF. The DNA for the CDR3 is TGTGCCAGCAGCCCATTTACTAGCACCATATATTTT.

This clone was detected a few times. The CDR3 is CASSGAGSYNEQFF. The CDR3 coding sequence is TGTGCCAGCAGCGGGGCCGGCTCCTACAATGAGCAGTTCTTC. This sequence joins TRBV7-9 and TRBJ2-1, with D perhaps TRBD1 (5 bases). The V gene's germline CDR1 is SEHNR and CDR2 FQNEAQ (reference sequence). Trimming took 5 bases from V and 0 from J, leaving 8 bases between them. The CDR3 length is 14 residues.

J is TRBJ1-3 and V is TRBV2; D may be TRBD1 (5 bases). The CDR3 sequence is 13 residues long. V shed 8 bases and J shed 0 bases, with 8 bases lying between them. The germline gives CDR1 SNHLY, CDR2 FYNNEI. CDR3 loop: CASPGGSGNTIYF. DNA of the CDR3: TGTGCCAGCCCGGGGGGCTCTGGAAACACCATATATTTT.

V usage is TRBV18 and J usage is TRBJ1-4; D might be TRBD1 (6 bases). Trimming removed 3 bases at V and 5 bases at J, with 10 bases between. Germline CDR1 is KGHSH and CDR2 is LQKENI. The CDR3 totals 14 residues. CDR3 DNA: TGTGCCAGCTCACCCCAGGGGACGAATGAAAAACTGTTTTTT. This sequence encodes CASSPQGTNEKLFF.

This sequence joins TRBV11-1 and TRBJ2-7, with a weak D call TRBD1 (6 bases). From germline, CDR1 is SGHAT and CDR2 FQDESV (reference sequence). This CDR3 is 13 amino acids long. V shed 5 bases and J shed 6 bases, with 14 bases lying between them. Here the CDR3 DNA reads TGTGCCAGCAGCCCAGGGGCCAGACGCGAGCAGTACTTC. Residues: CASSPGARREQYF.